These 2 T cell receptor beta chains originate from one sample sequenced in a study of blood T cells in healthy people across ages. Next came a second PCR, run for about 6 to 11 cycles, which used a sample-barcoded 5' primer along with a J-beta primer mix. TCRdb independently ran MiXCR on the 5' RACE reads; one entry per CDR3 protein. The sample consists of 760,000 or so distinct CDR3 sequences, just under 25% of them appearing once. These records were also assigned to another study, of T cells of mothers and their children.

The sequenced material came from blood. These receptors were obtained from a boy younger than 18 in good health.

This clonotype turned up a few times. This chain uses TRBV7-9 with TRBJ2-5, with a possible D match to TRBD2 (6 bases). CDR1 and CDR2 (germline): SEHNR, FQNEAQ (reference sequence). V lost 8 bases and J lost 1, with 20 bases in between. The CDR3 has 16 residues. The CDR3 is CASANPVGDSQETQYF. CDR3 nucleotides: TGTGCCAGCGCTAACCCGGTCGGGGACTCCCAAGAGACCCAGTACTTC.

The chain combines TRBV4-2 with TRBJ1-6, with 11 positions matching TRBD1. CDR1 is LGHNA, CDR2 YNFKEQ, per germline. Germline trimming cut 2 bases from V and 10 bases from J; bases unmatched to any gene: 7. The CDR3 has 16 residues. In DNA, the CDR3 is TGTGCCAGCAGCCAACTAGTGGGACAGGGGGGATCACCCCTCCACTTT. This translates into CASSQLVGQGGSPLHF.